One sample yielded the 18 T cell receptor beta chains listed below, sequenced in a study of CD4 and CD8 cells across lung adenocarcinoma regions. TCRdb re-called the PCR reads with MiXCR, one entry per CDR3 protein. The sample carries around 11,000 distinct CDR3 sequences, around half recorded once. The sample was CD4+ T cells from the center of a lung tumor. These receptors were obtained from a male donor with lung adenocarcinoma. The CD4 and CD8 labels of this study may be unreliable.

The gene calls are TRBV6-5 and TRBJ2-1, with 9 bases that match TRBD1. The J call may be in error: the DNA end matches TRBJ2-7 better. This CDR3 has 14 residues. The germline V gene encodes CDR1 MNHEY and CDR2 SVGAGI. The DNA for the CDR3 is TGTGCCAGCAGTTACGGGACAGGGTTCGACGAGCAGTACTTC. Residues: CASSYGTGFDEQYF.

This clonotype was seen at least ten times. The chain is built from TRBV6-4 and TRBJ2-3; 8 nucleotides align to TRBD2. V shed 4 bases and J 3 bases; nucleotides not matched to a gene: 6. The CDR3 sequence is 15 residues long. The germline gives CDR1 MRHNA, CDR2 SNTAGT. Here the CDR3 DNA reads TGTGCCAGCAGTGTCAGAGCGGGAGTGACAGATACGCAGTATTTT. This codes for CASSVRAGVTDTQYF.

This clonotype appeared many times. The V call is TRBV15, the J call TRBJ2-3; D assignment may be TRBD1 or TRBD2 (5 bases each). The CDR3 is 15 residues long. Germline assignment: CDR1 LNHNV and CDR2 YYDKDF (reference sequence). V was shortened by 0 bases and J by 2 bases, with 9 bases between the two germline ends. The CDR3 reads CATSREGRTTDTQYF. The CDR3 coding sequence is TGTGCCACCAGCAGAGAGGGACGGACCACAGATACGCAGTATTTT.

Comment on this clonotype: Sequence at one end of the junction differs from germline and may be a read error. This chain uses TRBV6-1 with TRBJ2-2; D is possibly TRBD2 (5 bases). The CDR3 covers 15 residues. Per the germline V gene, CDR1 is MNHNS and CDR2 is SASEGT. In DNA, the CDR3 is TGTGCCAGCACCCCGGGCAGTGGCAACTACGGGGAGCAGTTTTTT. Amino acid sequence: CASTPGSGNYGEQFF.

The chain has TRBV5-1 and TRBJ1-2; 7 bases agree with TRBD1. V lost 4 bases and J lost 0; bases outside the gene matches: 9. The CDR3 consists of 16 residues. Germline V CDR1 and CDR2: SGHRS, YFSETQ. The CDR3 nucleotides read TGCGCCAGCAGCAGATCACCCGGGACAGCTAACTATGGCTACACCTTC. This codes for CASSRSPGTANYGYTF.

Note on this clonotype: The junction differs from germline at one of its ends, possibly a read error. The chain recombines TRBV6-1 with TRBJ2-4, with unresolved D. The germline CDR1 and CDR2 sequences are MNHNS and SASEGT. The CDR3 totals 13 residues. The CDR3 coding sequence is TGTGCCACCGAGCTGGAAGCGAAAAACACGCAGTATTTC. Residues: CATELEAKNTQYF.

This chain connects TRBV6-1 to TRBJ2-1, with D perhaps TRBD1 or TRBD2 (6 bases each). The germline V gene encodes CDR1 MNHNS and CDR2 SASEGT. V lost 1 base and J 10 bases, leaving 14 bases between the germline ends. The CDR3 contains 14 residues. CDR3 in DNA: TGTGCCAGCAGTGAAGACCCGGGGGCAACCGAGCAGTTCTTC. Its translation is CASSEDPGATEQFF.

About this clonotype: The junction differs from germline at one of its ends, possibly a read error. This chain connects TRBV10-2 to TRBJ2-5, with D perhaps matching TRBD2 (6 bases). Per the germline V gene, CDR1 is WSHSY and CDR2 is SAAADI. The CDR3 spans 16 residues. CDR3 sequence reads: CASRGSGERAQETQYF. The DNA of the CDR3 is TGCGCCAGCAGGGGCTCGGGGGAGCGGGCCCAAGAGACGCAGTACTTT.

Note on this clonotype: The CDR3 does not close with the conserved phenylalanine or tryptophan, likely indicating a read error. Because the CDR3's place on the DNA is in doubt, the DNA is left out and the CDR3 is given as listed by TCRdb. This chain's CDR3 is CASMGQGGETQLL. This chain uses TRBV27 with TRBJ2-5; the table's D call TRBD1 went unverified against the DNA. Germline V lookup: CDR1 MNHEY, CDR2 SMNVEV (reference sequence). The length of the CDR3 is 13 amino acids, counting both ends.

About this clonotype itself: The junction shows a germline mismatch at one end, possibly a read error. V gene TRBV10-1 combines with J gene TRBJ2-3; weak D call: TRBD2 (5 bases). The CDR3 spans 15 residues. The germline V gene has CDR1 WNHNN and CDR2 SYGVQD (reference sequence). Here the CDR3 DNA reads TGCGCCAGCAGGGAAGGTGGACTTGGCACAGAGACGCAGTATTTT. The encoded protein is CASREGGLGTETQYF.

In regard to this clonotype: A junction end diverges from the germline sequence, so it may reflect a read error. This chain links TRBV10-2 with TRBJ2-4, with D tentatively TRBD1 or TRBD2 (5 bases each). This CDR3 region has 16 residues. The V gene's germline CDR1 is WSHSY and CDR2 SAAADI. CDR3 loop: CPSRDSGQRAKNTQYF. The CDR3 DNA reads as TGCCCCAGCCGTGACTCGGGGCAGCGAGCCAAAAACACGCAGTACTTC.

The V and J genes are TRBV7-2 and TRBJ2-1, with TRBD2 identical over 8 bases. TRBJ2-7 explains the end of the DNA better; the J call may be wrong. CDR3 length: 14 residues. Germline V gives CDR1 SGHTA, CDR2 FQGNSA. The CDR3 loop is CASSPWTREGEQYF. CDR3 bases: TGTGCCAGCAGCCCCTGGACTCGGGAGGGCGAGCAGTACTTC.

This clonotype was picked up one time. DNA of the CDR3: TGCGCCAGCAGCTTAGGACAGGGGGCGCGAGAGCAGTACTTC. Its protein product is CASSLGQGAREQYF. The V and J genes are TRBV4-1 and TRBJ2-7; 11 bases align to TRBD1. J was trimmed by 7 bases and V by 5 bases; bases with no gene match: 7. The germline V gene has CDR1 MGHRA and CDR2 YSYEKL. The CDR3 spans 14 residues.

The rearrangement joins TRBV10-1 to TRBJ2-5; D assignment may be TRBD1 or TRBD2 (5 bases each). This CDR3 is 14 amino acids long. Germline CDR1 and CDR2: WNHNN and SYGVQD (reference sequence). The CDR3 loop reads CAGLGERDKDTQYF. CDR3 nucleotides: TGCGCGGGGCTCGGGGAGCGTGACAAAGACACTCAGTACTTC.

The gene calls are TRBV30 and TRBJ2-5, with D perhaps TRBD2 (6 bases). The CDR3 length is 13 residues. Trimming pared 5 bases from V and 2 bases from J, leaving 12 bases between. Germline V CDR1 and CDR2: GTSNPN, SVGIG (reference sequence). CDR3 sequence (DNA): TGTGCCTGGGAATCCCGGGGGCAAGAGACCCAGTACTTC. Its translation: CAWESRGQETQYF.

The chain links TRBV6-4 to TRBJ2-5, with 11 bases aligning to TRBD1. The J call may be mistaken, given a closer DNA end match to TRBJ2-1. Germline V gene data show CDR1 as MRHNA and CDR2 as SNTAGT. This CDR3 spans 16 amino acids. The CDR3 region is CASSDPRDRGEETQFF. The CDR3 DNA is TGTGCCAGCAGTGACCCGAGGGACAGGGGGGAAGAGACCCAGTTCTTC.

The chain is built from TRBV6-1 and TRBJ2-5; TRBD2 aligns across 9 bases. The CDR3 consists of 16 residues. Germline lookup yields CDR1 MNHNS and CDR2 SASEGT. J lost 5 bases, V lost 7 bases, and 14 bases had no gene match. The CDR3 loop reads CASTPGLAGAWETQYF. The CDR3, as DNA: TGTGCCAGCACCCCGGGGTTAGCGGGGGCGTGGGAGACCCAGTACTTC.

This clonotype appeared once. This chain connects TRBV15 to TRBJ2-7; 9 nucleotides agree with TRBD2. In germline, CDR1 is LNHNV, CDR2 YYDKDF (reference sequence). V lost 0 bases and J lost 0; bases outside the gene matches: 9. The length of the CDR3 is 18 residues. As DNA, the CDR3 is TGTGCCACCAGCAGAGAGATTAGCGGGAGCCCAAGCTCCTACGAGCAGTACTTC. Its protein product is CATSREISGSPSSYEQYF.